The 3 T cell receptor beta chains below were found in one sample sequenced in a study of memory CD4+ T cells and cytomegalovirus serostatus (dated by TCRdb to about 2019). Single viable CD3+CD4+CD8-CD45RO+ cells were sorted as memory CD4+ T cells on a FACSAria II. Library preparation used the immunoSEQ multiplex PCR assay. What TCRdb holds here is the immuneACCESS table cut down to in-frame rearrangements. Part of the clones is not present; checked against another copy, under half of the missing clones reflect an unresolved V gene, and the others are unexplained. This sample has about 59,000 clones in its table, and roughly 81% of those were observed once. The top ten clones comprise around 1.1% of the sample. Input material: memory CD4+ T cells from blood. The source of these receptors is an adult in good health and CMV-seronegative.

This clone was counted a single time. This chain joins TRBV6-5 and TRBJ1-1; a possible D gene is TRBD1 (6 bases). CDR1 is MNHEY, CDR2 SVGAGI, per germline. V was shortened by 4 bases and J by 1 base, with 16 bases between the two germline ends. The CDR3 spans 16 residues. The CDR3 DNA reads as TGTGCCAGCAGTTTCCCCGGGGGGCCGAGGAACACTGAAGCTTTCTTT. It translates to CASSFPGGPRNTEAFF.

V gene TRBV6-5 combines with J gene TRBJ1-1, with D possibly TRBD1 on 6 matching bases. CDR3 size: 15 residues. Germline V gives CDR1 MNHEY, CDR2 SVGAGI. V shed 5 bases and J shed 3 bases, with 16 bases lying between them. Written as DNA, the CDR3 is TGTGCCAGCAGTCCGAACGGGGGCCGGGACACTGAAGCTTTCTTT. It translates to CASSPNGGRDTEAFF.

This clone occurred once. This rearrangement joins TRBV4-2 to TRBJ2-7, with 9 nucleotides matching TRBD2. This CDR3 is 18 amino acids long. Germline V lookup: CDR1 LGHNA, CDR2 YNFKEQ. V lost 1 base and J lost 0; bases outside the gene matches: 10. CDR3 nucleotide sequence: TGTGCCAGCAGCCAAGGGCTACGACTAGCGGAGGGCTCCTACGAGCAGTACTTC. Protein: CASSQGLRLAEGSYEQYF.